This entry lists 15 T cell receptor beta chains sequenced from one sample in a study of blood T cells in healthy people across ages. With a J-beta primer mix and a sample-barcoded 5' primer, a second PCR ran about 7 to 12 cycles. TCRdb re-derived calls from the 5' RACE reads in MiXCR, one entry per CDR3 protein. The sample yields roughly 800,000 distinct CDR3 sequences, approximately 35% seen once. What was sequenced was blood. Source of these receptors: a man aged 18 to 30 in good health.

As DNA, the CDR3 is TGTGCCAGCAGTGAACGGGCCTTGGGCTATGGCTACACCTTC. It encodes CASSERALGYGYTF. This chain links TRBV2 with TRBJ1-2; D gene ambiguous. The CDR3 spans 14 residues. V shed 2 bases and J shed 4 bases, with 11 bases lying between them. Germline values: CDR1 SNHLY, CDR2 FYNNEI.

This clonotype was picked up a small number of times. The chain is built from TRBV24-1 and TRBJ2-2, with D possibly called TRBD1 or TRBD2 (7 bases each). This CDR3 has 18 residues. Germline CDR1 reads KGHDR; CDR2 reads SFDVKD. V lost 5 bases and J 1 base, leaving 19 bases between the germline ends. CDR3 DNA: TGTGCCACCAGTGCCCTCAGGGACAGCGGGGAGAACACCGGGGAGCTGTTTTTT. Protein: CATSALRDSGENTGELFF.

The rearrangement joins TRBV20-1 to TRBJ1-3; D might be TRBD1 (6 bases). The CDR3 length is 16 residues. Germline CDR1 and CDR2: DFQATT and SNEGSKA (reference sequence). V shed 2 bases and J shed 0 bases, with 14 bases lying between them. The CDR3 bases are TGCAGTGCTAGACCGAGGGACACCTTCTCTGGAAACACCATATATTTT. This translates into CSARPRDTFSGNTIYF.

The chain uses TRBV5-1 and TRBJ1-1; TRBD1 is a possible D gene (5 bases). V lost 6 bases and J 4 bases, leaving 16 bases between the germline ends. The V gene's germline CDR1 is SGHRS and CDR2 YFSETQ. This CDR3 region has 14 residues. DNA of the CDR3: TGCGCCAGCACCCGTTTAGAGGGGAGCACTGAAGCTTTCTTT. It codes for CASTRLEGSTEAFF. The full variable domain, with the rest looked up from reference TRBV5-1 and TRBJ1-1, is KAGVTQTPRYLIKTRGQQVTLSCSPISGHRSVSWYQQTPGQGLQFLFEYFSETQRNKGNFPGRFSGRQFSNSRSEMNVSTLELGDSALYLCASTRLEGSTEAFFGQGTRLTVV.

For this clonotype: This may be a read error, as it is one base from a much larger clone. This sequence joins TRBV7-2 and TRBJ2-4; no definite D call. The germline gives CDR1 SGHTA, CDR2 FQGNSA. CDR3 size: 15 residues. This CDR3 reads CARSLVWGAKNIQYF. CDR3 bases: TGTGCCCGCAGCCTTGTATGGGGAGCCAAAAACATTCAGTACTTC.

The table lists this clonotype with a few counts. The rearrangement joins TRBV20-1 to TRBJ2-5, with 7 bases fitting TRBD2. CDR1 is DFQATT and CDR2 is SNEGSKA in the germline V gene (reference sequence). This CDR3 contains 14 residues. After removal of 1 base from V and 1 base from J, the junction contained 3 bases not matched to a gene. CDR3 region: CSARGTSVQETQYF. Written as DNA, the CDR3 is TGCAGTGCTAGAGGCACTAGCGTCCAAGAGACCCAGTACTTC.

This clonotype was picked up a small number of times. V is TRBV27 and J is TRBJ2-2; D gene uncertain. Looked up from germline, CDR1 is MNHEY and CDR2 is SMNVEV (reference sequence). Trimming pared 3 bases from V and 3 bases from J, leaving 17 bases between. There are 17 residues in the CDR3. In DNA, the CDR3 is TGTGCCAGCAGTTTGCAGAGCCCCCCCGGACACACCGGGGAGCTGTTTTTT. Its protein is CASSLQSPPGHTGELFF.

In the case of this clonotype: The junction departs from the called germline gene at one end, perhaps through a read error. The chain joins TRBV28 to TRBJ1-5, with a weak D call TRBD1 (5 bases). This CDR3 is built from 16 residues. CDR1 and CDR2 from the germline V gene are MDHEN and SYDVKM. CDR3 residues: CANSRSGGGRDQPQHF. CDR3 nucleotides: TGTGCCAACAGTCGGTCGGGGGGAGGAAGGGATCAGCCCCAGCATTTT.

The J gene is TRBJ2-2, the V gene TRBV2; D might be TRBD1 or TRBD2, each matching 6 bases. V was cut by 11 bases and J by 7 bases, with 20 bases left in between. Germline V gene data show CDR1 as SNHLY and CDR2 as FYNNEI. The CDR3 covers 14 residues. CDR3 region: CAGGPLGGDGELFF. The CDR3 nucleotides are TGTGCCGGGGGCCCCCTCGGGGGAGACGGGGAGCTGTTTTTT.

In this sample, this clonotype turned up a few times. V is TRBV10-3 and J is TRBJ1-2, with TRBD1 identical over 7 bases. After removal of 2 bases from V and 8 bases from J, the junction contained 2 bases not matched to a gene. Germline V lookup: CDR1 ENHRY, CDR2 SYGVKD. This CDR3 has 12 residues. The CDR3 sequence: CAISEQGGGYTF. Here the CDR3 DNA reads TGTGCCATCAGTGAGCAGGGGGGAGGCTACACCTTC.

The chain uses TRBV12-3 or TRBV12-4 and TRBJ2-5, with D possibly being TRBD1 (5 bases). V was trimmed by 2 bases and J by 3 bases, leaving 13 bases between them. This CDR3 is built from 15 residues. CDR3 protein: CASSLRGWGKETQYF. The CDR3 nucleotides are TGTGCCAGCAGTTTAAGGGGTTGGGGAAAAGAGACCCAGTACTTC.

As regards this clonotype: Being one base from a much bigger clone, this may be a read error. The V gene is TRBV29-1, the J gene TRBJ2-5; D is unresolved. CDR1 and CDR2 (germline): SQVTM, ANQGSEA. This CDR3 contains 12 residues. V was pared by 0 bases and J by 11 bases, with 13 bases between. Here the CDR3 reads CSVEDQNNEQYF. The DNA for the CDR3 is TGCAGCGTTGAAGATCAAAACAATGAGCAGTACTTC.

This clonotype turned up a few times. The J gene is TRBJ1-4, the V gene TRBV28; D not certain. Germline V gene sequence: CDR1 MDHEN, CDR2 SYDVKM. The V end lost 4 bases, the J end lost 11 bases, and 11 bases lay between the germline ends. The CDR3 sequence is 12 residues long. CDR3 residues: CASSSASGKLFF. The DNA for the CDR3 is TGTGCCAGCAGTTCCGCCTCGGGGAAACTGTTTTTT.

As regards this clonotype: A much more abundant neighbour one base away suggests this may be a read error. The chain has TRBV12-3 or TRBV12-4 and TRBJ2-5; 8 bases map to TRBD1. The CDR3 length is 14 residues. The trim removed 5 bases at V and 2 bases at J, leaving 4 bases unmatched. The CDR3 protein is CASSGRDRQETQYF. The CDR3 DNA follows: TGTGCCAGCAGTGGCCGGGACAGGCAAGAGACCCAGTACTTC.

This chain links TRBV20-1 with TRBJ1-4; D is ambiguous. In germline, CDR1 is DFQATT, CDR2 SNEGSKA (reference sequence). Trimming took 8 bases from V and 10 from J, leaving 20 bases between them. This CDR3 region has 13 residues. CDR3: CSTQQKPPRKLFF. CDR3 DNA: TGCAGTACTCAACAGAAGCCGCCGCGAAAACTGTTTTTT.